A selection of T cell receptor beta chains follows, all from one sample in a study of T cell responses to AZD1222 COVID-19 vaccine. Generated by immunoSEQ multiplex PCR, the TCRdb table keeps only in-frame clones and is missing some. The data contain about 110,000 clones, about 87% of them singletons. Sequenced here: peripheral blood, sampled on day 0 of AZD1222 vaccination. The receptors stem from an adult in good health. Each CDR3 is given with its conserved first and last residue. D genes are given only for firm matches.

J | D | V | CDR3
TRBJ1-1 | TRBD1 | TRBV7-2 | CASSPRTGGIGTEAFF
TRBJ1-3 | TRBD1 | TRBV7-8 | CASSIGQGGRGNTIYF
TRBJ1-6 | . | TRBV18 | CASSIENSPLHF
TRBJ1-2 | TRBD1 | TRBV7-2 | CASSLGQGAGYGYTF
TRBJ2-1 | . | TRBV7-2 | CASSLTSYNEQFF
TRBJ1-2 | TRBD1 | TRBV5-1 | CASSISGTGRGYTF
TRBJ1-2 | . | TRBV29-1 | CSVEDRGGGTYGYTF
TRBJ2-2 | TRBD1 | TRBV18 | CATRTGGASGELFF
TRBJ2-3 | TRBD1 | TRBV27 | CASRRTGGDTQYF
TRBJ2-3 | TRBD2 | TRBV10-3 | CAISEALAGGTDTQYF
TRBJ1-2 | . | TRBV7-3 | CASSLSGWDGYTF
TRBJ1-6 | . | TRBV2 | CASSELDGNSPLHF
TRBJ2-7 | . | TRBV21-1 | CASSKVRLVRTLEQYF
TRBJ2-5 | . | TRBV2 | CASSEVKTQYF
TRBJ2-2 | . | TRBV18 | CASSLSANRAGLGTGELFF
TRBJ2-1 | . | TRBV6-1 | CASSEGYNEQFF
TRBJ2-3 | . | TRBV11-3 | CASKRGGGADTQYF
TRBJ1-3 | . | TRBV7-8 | CASSLEVTSGNTIYF
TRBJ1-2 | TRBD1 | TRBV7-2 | CASSLRDRVRSDYGYTF
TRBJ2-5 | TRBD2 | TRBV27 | CASSWTSGAQETQYF
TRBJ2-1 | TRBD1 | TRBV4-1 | CASSQGTGGAFHEQFF
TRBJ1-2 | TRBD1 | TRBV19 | CASSHRWRTGIKNYGYTF
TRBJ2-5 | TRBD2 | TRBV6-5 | CATRTSGGEEETQYF
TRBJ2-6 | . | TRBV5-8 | CASSLLGTGANVLTF